This T cell receptor (beta chain) was sequenced for a study of T cell responses to AZD1222 COVID-19 vaccine. The table lists this clone with a count of one. This table comes from immunoSEQ multiplex PCR, and its TCRdb copy is limited to in-frame clones, with some not included. The sample lists roughly 170,000 clones; approximately 94% were seen once. The receptor was isolated from an adult who received the AZD1222 COVID-19 vaccine. The sample was peripheral blood, taken 28 days after the second AZD1222 dose.

In nucleotides, the CDR3 is TGTGCCAGTAGTATCCCTCTAGGACAGGCTAATGAAAAACTGTTTTTT. Translating gives CASSIPLGQANEKLFF. The chain recombines TRBV19 with TRBJ1-4, with TRBD1 identical over 7 bases. The CDR3 extends over 16 amino acids. The V segment lost 3 bases and the J segment 3 bases; nucleotides outside the gene matches: 7. Germline CDR1 and CDR2: LNHDA and SQIVND (reference sequence).